This T cell receptor (beta chain) was documented in a study of PD-L1 blockade in urothelial cancer. Time point described: pretreatment peripheral blood. The trim removed 4 bases at V and 6 bases at J, leaving 8 bases unmatched. CDR3 size: 15 residues. Per germline, CDR1 SGHRS and CDR2 YFSETQ. Using immunoSEQ multiplex PCR, the repertoire was profiled, and TCRdb retains in-frame clones only, with some absent. This table has about 86,000 clones, approximately 81% appearing once. The clonotype originates from a man aged 55 to 70 with urothelial cancer. V is TRBV5-1 and J is TRBJ2-1; 9 bases are shared with TRBD2. The sample here was PBMCs, taken around atezolizumab (anti-PD-L1) treatment. The CDR3 bases are TGCGCCAGCAGCCTATTAGCGGGAGCGGGCAATGAGCAGTTCTTC. This translates into CASSLLAGAGNEQFF.